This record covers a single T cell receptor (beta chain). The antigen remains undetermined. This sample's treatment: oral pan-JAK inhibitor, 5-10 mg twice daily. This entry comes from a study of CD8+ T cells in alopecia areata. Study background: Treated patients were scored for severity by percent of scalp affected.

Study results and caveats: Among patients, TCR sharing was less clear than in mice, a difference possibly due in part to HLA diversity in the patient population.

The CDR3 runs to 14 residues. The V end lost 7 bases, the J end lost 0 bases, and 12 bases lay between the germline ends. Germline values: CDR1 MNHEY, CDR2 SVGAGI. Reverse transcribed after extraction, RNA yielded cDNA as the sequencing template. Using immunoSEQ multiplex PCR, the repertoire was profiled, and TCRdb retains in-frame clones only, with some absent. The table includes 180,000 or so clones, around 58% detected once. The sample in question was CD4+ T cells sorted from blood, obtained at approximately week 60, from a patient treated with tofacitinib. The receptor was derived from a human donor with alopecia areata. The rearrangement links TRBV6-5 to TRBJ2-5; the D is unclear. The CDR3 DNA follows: TGTGCCAGCAACCGGGCCCCTTACCAAGAGACCCAGTACTTC. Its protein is CASNRAPYQETQYF.